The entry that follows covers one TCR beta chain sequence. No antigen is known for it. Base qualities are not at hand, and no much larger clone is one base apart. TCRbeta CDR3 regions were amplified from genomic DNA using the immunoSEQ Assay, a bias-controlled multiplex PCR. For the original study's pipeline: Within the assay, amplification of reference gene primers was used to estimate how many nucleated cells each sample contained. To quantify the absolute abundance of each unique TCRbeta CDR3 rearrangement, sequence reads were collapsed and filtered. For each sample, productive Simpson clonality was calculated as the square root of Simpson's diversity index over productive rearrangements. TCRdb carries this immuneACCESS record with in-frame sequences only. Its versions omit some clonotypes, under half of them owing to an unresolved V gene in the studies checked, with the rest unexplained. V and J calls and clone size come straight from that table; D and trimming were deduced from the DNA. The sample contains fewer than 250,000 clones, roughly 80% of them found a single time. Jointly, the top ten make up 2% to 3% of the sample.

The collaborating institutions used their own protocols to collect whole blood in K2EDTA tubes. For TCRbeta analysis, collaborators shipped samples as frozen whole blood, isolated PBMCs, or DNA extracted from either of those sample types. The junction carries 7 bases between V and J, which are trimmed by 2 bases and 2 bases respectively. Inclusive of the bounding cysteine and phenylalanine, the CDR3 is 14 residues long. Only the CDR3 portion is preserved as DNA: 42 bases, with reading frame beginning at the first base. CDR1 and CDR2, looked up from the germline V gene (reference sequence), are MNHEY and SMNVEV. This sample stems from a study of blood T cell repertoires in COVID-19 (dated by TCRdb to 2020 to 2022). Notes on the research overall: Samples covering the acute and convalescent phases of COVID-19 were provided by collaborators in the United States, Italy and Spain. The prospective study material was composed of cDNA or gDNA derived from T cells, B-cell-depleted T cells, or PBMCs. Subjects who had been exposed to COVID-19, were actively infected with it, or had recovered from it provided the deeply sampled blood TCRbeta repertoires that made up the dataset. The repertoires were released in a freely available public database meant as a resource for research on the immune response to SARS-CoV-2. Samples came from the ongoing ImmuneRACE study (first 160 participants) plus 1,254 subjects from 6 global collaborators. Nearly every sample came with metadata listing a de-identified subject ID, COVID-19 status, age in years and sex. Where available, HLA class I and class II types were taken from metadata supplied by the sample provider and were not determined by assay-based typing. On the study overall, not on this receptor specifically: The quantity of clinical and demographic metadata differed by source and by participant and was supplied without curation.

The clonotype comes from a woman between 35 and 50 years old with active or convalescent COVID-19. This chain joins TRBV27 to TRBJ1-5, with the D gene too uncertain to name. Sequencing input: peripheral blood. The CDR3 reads CASSLNGGNQPQHF. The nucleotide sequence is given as TGTGCCAGCAGTTTAAACGGGGGCAATCAGCCCCAGCATTTT.